Listed here are 28 T cell receptor beta chains from one sample, sequenced in a study of blood T cell repertoires in COVID-19 (dated by TCRdb to about 2020). Libraries were prepared through the immunoSEQ multiplex PCR assay. The table was pulled from immuneACCESS by TCRdb, which kept in-frame rearrangements only. Such tables lose some clones; where checked, under half of the loss comes from unresolved V genes, and the rest has no known cause. In this sample the table shows fewer than 15,000 clones, roughly 80% of which occur a single time. Of the sample, 25% to 35% falls within the top ten clones. The material sequenced was peripheral blood. Source of these receptors: a human donor in a cohort sampled during active COVID-19.

The sample holds one count of this clone. V is TRBV6-4 and J is TRBJ2-5, with no clear D. The CDR3 extends over 14 amino acids. The germline CDR1 and CDR2 sequences are MRHNA and SNTAGT. The V end lost 2 bases, the J end lost 2 bases, and 9 bases lay between the germline ends. CDR3 residues: CASSDAEVQETQYF. CDR3 nucleotides: TGTGCCAGCAGTGACGCCGAGGTACAAGAGACCCAGTACTTC.

The rearrangement joins TRBV11-2 to TRBJ2-7; 10 bases match TRBD1. With V trimmed by 5 bases and J by 4 bases, 5 bases remained unmatched. CDR1 SGHAT and CDR2 FQNNGV come from the germline V gene. This CDR3 is 14 amino acids long. The CDR3 region has the DNA TGTGCCAGCAGCCTCGGACAGGGGGGGTACGAGCAGTACTTC. This codes for CASSLGQGGYEQYF.

The chain combines TRBV6-5 with TRBJ2-7; D unresolved. With 0 bases removed from V and 5 bases from J, the gap between germline ends came to 8 bases. CDR1 and CDR2 (germline): MNHEY, SVGAGI. This CDR3 is built from 13 residues. The DNA of the CDR3 is TGTGCCAGCAGTTACTCGAGTTCCCACGAGCAGTACTTC. It specifies CASSYSSSHEQYF.

This CDR3 is CAWKTGETDTQYF. Written as DNA, the CDR3 is TGTGCCTGGAAGACAGGGGAAACGGATACGCAGTATTTT. V is TRBV30 and J is TRBJ2-3, with 8 nucleotides matching TRBD1. Germline values: CDR1 GTSNPN, CDR2 SVGIG (reference sequence). The trim removed 4 bases at V and 6 bases at J, leaving 6 bases unmatched. The CDR3 extends over 13 amino acids.

V and J are TRBV29-1 and TRBJ2-1; TRBD1 matches at 9 bases. The V and J ends lost 4 bases and 6 bases, in that order; junction bases with no gene match: 4. The CDR3 is made up of 13 amino acids. Per germline, CDR1 SQVTM and CDR2 ANQGSEA. CDR3 amino acids: CSVVTDRGNEQFF. CDR3 in DNA: TGCAGCGTTGTAACGGACAGGGGCAATGAGCAGTTCTTC.

This clone has a handful of counts. V gene TRBV28 combines with J gene TRBJ2-6; unclear D gene. Germline V gene sequence: CDR1 MDHEN, CDR2 SYDVKM. Trimming removed 6 bases at V and 0 bases at J, with 12 bases between. The CDR3 consists of 16 residues. The CDR3 DNA reads TGTGCCAGCAGAGGAGTCCGGATCTCTGGGGCCAACGTCCTGACTTTC. This codes for CASRGVRISGANVLTF.

The chain couples TRBV28 to TRBJ1-2, with D maybe TRBD1 (6 bases). V was trimmed by 3 bases and J by 4 bases, leaving 6 bases between them. Germline V gene sequence: CDR1 MDHEN, CDR2 SYDVKM. The CDR3 loop spans 12 amino acids. CDR3 region: CASSLDSYGYTF. The CDR3 DNA is TGTGCCAGCAGTTTGGACAGCTATGGCTACACCTTC.

This clone was seen just once. This chain connects TRBV7-7 to TRBJ1-3; no firm D call. The CDR3 contains 15 residues. Deletions cut 0 bases from V and 4 bases from J, with 10 bases between. The germline gives CDR1 SSHAT, CDR2 FNYEAQ (reference sequence). The CDR3 sequence is CASSLAANPGNTIYF. CDR3 in DNA: TGTGCCAGCAGCTTAGCGGCCAACCCCGGAAACACCATATATTTT.

The chain has TRBV5-6 and TRBJ2-3; 12 positions agree with TRBD2. The CDR3 loop spans 16 amino acids. Germline CDR1 and CDR2: SGHDT and YYEEEE. The V gene end was trimmed by 3 bases and the J gene end by 4 bases; junction bases not matched to a gene: 6. This chain's CDR3 is CASSYLLAGGSDTQYF. Written as DNA, the CDR3 is TGTGCCAGCAGCTACTTACTAGCGGGAGGATCAGATACGCAGTATTTT.

V gene TRBV18 combines with J gene TRBJ1-1; D gene ambiguous. This CDR3 is built from 14 residues. CDR1 and CDR2 from the germline V gene are KGHSH and LQKENI. Trimming took off 3 bases at V and 3 bases at J, with 11 bases between the two ends. The CDR3: CASSPKIADTEAFF. The CDR3 DNA reads TGTGCCAGCTCACCCAAGATTGCGGACACTGAAGCTTTCTTT. The entire variable domain, with the rest obtained from reference TRBV18 and TRBJ1-1, is as follows: NAGVMQNPRHLVRRRGQEARLRCSPMKGHSHVYWYRQLPEEGLKFMVYLQKENIIDESGMPKERFSAEFPKEGPSILRIQQVVRGDSAAYFCASSPKIADTEAFFGQGTRLTVV.

The chain carries TRBV29-1 and TRBJ2-5; 7 bases line up with TRBD2. V was pared by 5 bases and J by 4 bases, with 10 bases of the junction left unmatched. The CDR3 runs 14 residues. Per the germline V gene, CDR1 is SQVTM and CDR2 is ANQGSEA. The CDR3 region has the DNA TGCAGCGTTCCTATGGGGACGGGAGGAGAGACCCAGTACTTC. Translation: CSVPMGTGGETQYF.

The chain uses TRBV28 and TRBJ2-1; TRBD1 aligns across 7 bases. The length of the CDR3 is 15 residues. J lost 4 bases, V lost 6 bases, and 9 bases had no gene match. The germline gives CDR1 MDHEN, CDR2 SYDVKM. Here the CDR3 DNA reads TGTGCCAGCAGCCCCGGGACAGTGGATTACAATGAGCAGTTCTTC. Its translation: CASSPGTVDYNEQFF. Full variable domain (outside the CDR3, taken from reference TRBV28 and TRBJ2-1): DVKVTQSSRYLVKRTGEKVFLECVQDMDHENMFWYRQDPGLGLRLIYFSYDVKMKEKGDIPEGYSVSREKKERFSLILESASTNQTSMYLCASSPGTVDYNEQFFGPGTRLTVL.

The chain recombines TRBV28 with TRBJ2-7, with D hard to call. V gave up 6 bases and J gave up 4 bases, with 16 bases separating them. The CDR3 sequence is 14 residues long. Per germline, CDR1 MDHEN and CDR2 SYDVKM. CDR3 loop: CASRLGYDSYEQYF. CDR3 sequence (DNA): TGTGCCAGCAGGCTGGGCTATGATTCTTACGAGCAGTACTTC.

This clone appeared a single time. V and J are TRBV29-1 and TRBJ2-1, with D possibly matching TRBD2 (6 bases). The CDR3 extends over 12 amino acids. The V and J ends lost 0 bases and 10 bases respectively, with 10 bases between them. Germline assignment: CDR1 SQVTM and CDR2 ANQGSEA. Here the CDR3 reads CSVEDRRDEQFF. The DNA for the CDR3 is TGCAGCGTTGAAGATAGGCGGGACGAGCAGTTCTTC.

This chain links TRBV4-2 with TRBJ1-1, with D possibly matching TRBD1 (5 bases). CDR3 size: 15 residues. Germline CDR1 LGHNA, CDR2 YNFKEQ. V lost 1 base to trimming and J lost 0 bases, with 9 bases between them. CDR3 nucleotide sequence: TGTGCCAGCAGCCAAGCTGACAGACTGAACACTGAAGCTTTCTTT. Its translation is CASSQADRLNTEAFF.

The CDR3 nucleotides are TGTGCCAGCAGTTTTAGGACTAGTGGTACCGGGGAGCTGTTTTTT. It is translated as CASSFRTSGTGELFF. The chain joins TRBV28 to TRBJ2-2; 7 bases line up with TRBD2. CDR1 and CDR2 from the germline V gene are MDHEN and SYDVKM. J was trimmed by 5 bases and V by 3 bases; bases with no gene match: 6. The CDR3 sequence is 15 residues long.

The chain is built from TRBV9 and TRBJ2-2; TRBD2 might be the D (6 bases). Germline V CDR1 and CDR2: SGDLS, YYNGEE. V lost 3 bases, J lost 6 bases, and 6 bases lay in between. The CDR3 totals 12 residues. The chain's CDR3 is CASSGGAGELFF. The CDR3 DNA reads TGTGCCAGCAGCGGGGGGGCCGGGGAGCTGTTTTTT.

J is TRBJ2-7 and V is TRBV28; 8 bases map to TRBD2. The CDR3 has 16 amino acids. Germline V CDR1 and CDR2: MDHEN, SYDVKM. The V gene end was trimmed by 5 bases and the J gene end by 0 bases; junction bases not matched to a gene: 9. CDR3 region: CASSPRNSGNSYEQYF. CDR3 bases: TGTGCCAGCAGTCCCCGCAATAGCGGGAACTCCTACGAGCAGTACTTC.

The chain combines TRBV6-6 with TRBJ2-1, with D possibly being TRBD2 (6 bases). From germline, CDR1 is MNHNY and CDR2 SVGAGI (reference sequence). Trimming took off 7 bases at V and 0 bases at J, with 10 bases between the two ends. This CDR3 region has 14 residues. The CDR3 nucleotides are TGTGCCAGCAACGGCGGGACCTCCTACAATGAGCAGTTCTTC. It codes for CASNGGTSYNEQFF.

The J gene is TRBJ2-7, the V gene TRBV6-5; D might be TRBD2 (5 bases). The ends were cut back, 2 bases at V and 1 base at J, with 15 bases in the middle. The germline V gene has CDR1 MNHEY and CDR2 SVGAGI. The CDR3 is 16 residues long. CDR3 amino acids: CASSYPDTRGSYEQYF. CDR3 bases: TGTGCCAGCAGTTACCCTGACACCAGAGGGTCCTACGAGCAGTACTTC.

The CDR3: CASSQDASGSNNEQFF. The DNA of the CDR3 is TGTGCCAGCAGCCAAGATGCTAGCGGGAGTAACAATGAGCAGTTCTTC. The V gene is TRBV3-1 (or the pseudogene TRBV3-2), the J gene TRBJ2-1; 10 positions agree with TRBD2. The junction had 4 bases not matched to a gene; V was cut back by 0 bases and J by 5 bases. The CDR3 consists of 16 residues. Germline V gene lookup returns CDR1 LGHDT and CDR2 YNNKEL (reference sequence).

J is TRBJ2-7 and V is TRBV6-2 or TRBV6-3; TRBD1 matches 8 bases. The junction had 1 base not matched to a gene; V was cut back by 5 bases and J by 4 bases. Germline V gene lookup returns CDR1 MNHEY and CDR2 SVGEGT. The CDR3 sequence is 12 residues long. CDR3 sequence: CASSGQGYEQYF. CDR3 bases: TGTGCCAGCAGTGGACAGGGTTACGAGCAGTACTTC.

CDR3 nucleotide sequence: TGTGCCATCAGTACCCAGACGGGGAACACTGAAGCTTTCTTT. Translation gives CAISTQTGNTEAFF. The chain joins TRBV10-3 to TRBJ1-1; D ambiguous. V was shortened by 5 bases and J by 1 base, with 11 bases between the two germline ends. This CDR3 is built from 14 residues. Germline CDR1 is ENHRY and CDR2 is SYGVKD.

V gene TRBV14 combines with J gene TRBJ2-2, with a tentative D call TRBD1 (6 bases). Trimming removed 2 bases at V and 0 bases at J, with 10 bases between. CDR1 SGHDN and CDR2 FVKESK come from the germline V gene. CDR3 length equals 16 residues. Here the CDR3 reads CASSQLDSSNTGELFF. The CDR3 nucleotides are TGTGCCAGCAGCCAACTGGACAGTTCGAACACCGGGGAGCTGTTTTTT.

The rearrangement joins TRBV28 to TRBJ2-4; TRBD2 is a possible D gene (6 bases). This CDR3 is 15 amino acids long. Trimming cost V 7 bases and J 5 bases, with 18 bases left between them. The germline V gene encodes CDR1 MDHEN and CDR2 SYDVKM. DNA of the CDR3: TGTGCCAGCAAAATACGCGGGATAGGGGAAAACATTCAGTACTTC. It yields the protein CASKIRGIGENIQYF.

V and J are TRBV7-3 and TRBJ2-1; 10 bases map to TRBD2. This CDR3 has 15 residues. CDR1 and CDR2 from the germline V gene are SGHTA and FQGTGA. J gave up 7 bases and V 3 bases, and 6 bases lay outside the gene matches. CDR3 bases: TGTGCCAGCAGCTTGGGGAGCGGGAGGGAAAATGAGCAGTTCTTC. Amino acid sequence: CASSLGSGRENEQFF.

V usage is TRBV28 and J usage is TRBJ2-7; a weak D match, TRBD1 (5 bases). The CDR3 is 11 residues long. Germline loops: CDR1 MDHEN, CDR2 SYDVKM. The ends were cut back, 10 bases at V and 4 bases at J, with 11 bases in the middle. CDR3 amino acids: CATDRDYEQYF. The CDR3 nucleotides read TGTGCCACCGACAGAGATTACGAGCAGTACTTC.

The J gene is TRBJ2-6, the V gene TRBV28; maybe TRBD1 (6 bases). Between the trimmed V and J ends, which lost 6 bases and 0 bases, there was a span of 15 bases. CDR3 length: 17 residues. Germline CDR1 and CDR2: MDHEN and SYDVKM. This chain's CDR3 is CASSHEGVGSGANVLTF. The CDR3 DNA reads as TGTGCCAGCAGCCATGAGGGGGTCGGCTCTGGGGCCAACGTCCTGACTTTC.